Listed below are T cell receptor beta chains from one sample, sequenced in a study of blood T cell dynamics during melanoma immunotherapy. Measured with immunoSEQ multiplex PCR; TCRdb has only the in-frame clones, and not every one. The sample lists over 9,500 clones, around four fifths occurring once. Source: blood, taken from a patient treated with checkpoint blockade. The receptors shown here come from a human donor with melanoma. Each CDR3 is given without its conserved first and last residue. Fields, in order: J gene, V gene, CDR3 protein.

J: TRBJ1-4; V: TRBV5-1; CDR3: ASSPTGTTEKLF
J: TRBJ2-5; V: TRBV18; CDR3: ASSRWDRGRETQY
J: TRBJ1-1; V: TRBV2; CDR3: ASSVRSQHTEAF
J: TRBJ2-4; V: TRBV19; CDR3: ASSSQGFVAKNIQY
J: TRBJ1-1; V: TRBV6-5; CDR3: ASSPGQGASEAF
J: TRBJ1-1; V: TRBV11-3; CDR3: ASSPGGVDTEAF
J: TRBJ1-1; V: TRBV6-4; CDR3: ASSDYPGGGGEAF
J: TRBJ1-1; V: TRBV18; CDR3: ASSPSYGVDTEAF
J: TRBJ1-2; V: TRBV19; CDR3: ASSPPGDNGYT
J: TRBJ2-3; V: TRBV7-8; CDR3: ASSRRIDNTDTQY
J: TRBJ2-5; V: TRBV7-9; CDR3: ASTSQLGETQY